Listed below are T cell receptor beta chains from one sample, sequenced in a study of blood T cell repertoires in COVID-19. Generated by immunoSEQ multiplex PCR, the TCRdb table keeps only in-frame clones and is missing some. The table shows hundreds of thousands of clones, with 84% occurring only once. The source material was peripheral blood. The receptor set was obtained from a human donor in a cohort sampled during active COVID-19. Each CDR3 is given with its conserved first and last residue. The D gene is left open where the match is weak. Where a row states a size, it is once, few, many or the class of an expanded clone; other rows omit it.

j_call: TRBJ1-4
clone_size: .
v_call: TRBV6-1
d_call: TRBD1
cdr3_aa: CASSEHVGQGKLFF
cdr3_nt: TGTGCCAGCAGTGAACACGTGGGACAGGGGAAACTGTTTTTT

j_call: TRBJ2-5
clone_size: .
v_call: TRBV7-9
d_call: .
cdr3_aa: CASSLFPLQETQYF
cdr3_nt: TGTGCCAGCAGCTTATTTCCGTTACAAGAGACCCAGTACTTC

j_call: TRBJ2-1
clone_size: .
v_call: TRBV18
d_call: .
cdr3_aa: CASSTLGTQAYNEQFF
cdr3_nt: TGTGCCAGCTCAACACTTGGGACTCAAGCCTACAATGAGCAGTTCTTC

j_call: TRBJ2-1
clone_size: .
v_call: TRBV13
d_call: .
cdr3_aa: CASSLLVHNEQFF
cdr3_nt: TGTGCCAGCAGCTTACTAGTCCACAATGAGCAGTTCTTC

j_call: TRBJ2-1
clone_size: .
v_call: TRBV6-2/TRBV6-3
d_call: TRBD1
cdr3_aa: CASSYSQQGANEQFF
cdr3_nt: TGTGCCAGCAGTTACTCCCAGCAGGGGGCCAATGAGCAGTTCTTC

j_call: TRBJ2-5
clone_size: .
v_call: TRBV19
d_call: .
cdr3_aa: CASSIMGAVETQYF
cdr3_nt: TGTGCCAGTAGTATTATGGGAGCGGTAGAGACCCAGTACTTC

j_call: TRBJ2-1
clone_size: .
v_call: TRBV25-1
d_call: .
cdr3_aa: CASSWGGPNYNEQFF
cdr3_nt: TGTGCCAGCAGTTGGGGGGGCCCTAACTACAATGAGCAGTTCTTC

j_call: TRBJ2-1
clone_size: .
v_call: TRBV7-2
d_call: .
cdr3_aa: CASSLVAGASNEQFF
cdr3_nt: TGTGCCAGCAGCTTAGTCGCGGGCGCCTCTAATGAGCAGTTCTTC

j_call: TRBJ1-5
clone_size: .
v_call: TRBV2
d_call: .
cdr3_aa: CASTPQGLSNQPQHF
cdr3_nt: TGTGCCAGCACCCCCCAGGGCCTTAGCAATCAGCCCCAGCATTTT

j_call: TRBJ2-5
clone_size: .
v_call: TRBV3-1/TRBV3-2
d_call: TRBD1
cdr3_aa: CASSHRGPSRETQYF
cdr3_nt: TGTGCCAGCAGCCACAGGGGGCCCTCCAGAGAGACCCAGTACTTC

j_call: TRBJ2-7
clone_size: .
v_call: TRBV6-5
d_call: TRBD2
cdr3_aa: CASDTSLAGEQYF
cdr3_nt: TGTGCCAGCGATACCTCGCTAGCGGGAGAGCAGTACTTC

j_call: TRBJ1-1
clone_size: .
v_call: TRBV4-1
d_call: TRBD1
cdr3_aa: CASSHEQGDTEAFF
cdr3_nt: TGCGCCAGCAGCCACGAACAGGGGGACACTGAAGCTTTCTTT

j_call: TRBJ1-1
clone_size: once
v_call: TRBV27
d_call: .
cdr3_aa: CASSLAGDTEAFF
cdr3_nt: TGTGCCAGCAGTTTGGCAGGTGATACTGAAGCTTTCTTT

j_call: TRBJ1-3
clone_size: .
v_call: TRBV9
d_call: .
cdr3_aa: CASSVESRPGNTIYF
cdr3_nt: TGTGCCAGCAGCGTAGAGTCGCGGCCTGGAAACACCATATATTTT

j_call: TRBJ1-5
clone_size: .
v_call: TRBV19
d_call: TRBD1
cdr3_aa: CASRPGQGGGSNQPQHF
cdr3_nt: TGTGCCAGTAGACCGGGACAGGGAGGTGGTAGCAATCAGCCCCAGCATTTT

j_call: TRBJ1-2
clone_size: .
v_call: TRBV6-5
d_call: .
cdr3_aa: CASMSGGPYGYTF
cdr3_nt: TGTGCCAGCATGAGCGGGGGGCCCTATGGCTACACCTTC

j_call: TRBJ2-5
clone_size: .
v_call: TRBV6-2/TRBV6-3
d_call: TRBD1
cdr3_aa: CASSYGAGGVPETQYF
cdr3_nt: TGTGCCAGCAGTTACGGAGCAGGGGGCGTCCCAGAGACCCAGTACTTC

j_call: TRBJ2-1
clone_size: .
v_call: TRBV5-1
d_call: TRBD2
cdr3_aa: CASSPGLAGRGWVEQFF
cdr3_nt: TGCGCCAGCAGCCCCGGACTAGCGGGAAGAGGGTGGGTTGAGCAGTTCTTC

j_call: TRBJ1-1
clone_size: .
v_call: TRBV5-1
d_call: TRBD1
cdr3_aa: CASTRDSVLNTEAFF
cdr3_nt: TGCGCCAGCACGCGGGACAGCGTTTTAAACACTGAAGCTTTCTTT

j_call: TRBJ1-2
clone_size: .
v_call: TRBV19
d_call: TRBD1
cdr3_aa: CASRVGGQGYGYTF
cdr3_nt: TGTGCCAGTAGAGTAGGAGGACAGGGCTATGGCTACACCTTC

j_call: TRBJ2-1
clone_size: .
v_call: TRBV4-1
d_call: TRBD2
cdr3_aa: CASSQSGLDNDEQFF
cdr3_nt: TGCGCCAGCAGCCAAAGCGGACTAGATAATGATGAGCAGTTCTTC

j_call: TRBJ2-1
clone_size: .
v_call: TRBV5-5
d_call: .
cdr3_aa: CASAAVDRSYNEQFF
cdr3_nt: TGTGCCAGCGCCGCCGTCGACAGGTCTTACAATGAGCAGTTCTTC

j_call: TRBJ2-5
clone_size: .
v_call: TRBV18
d_call: .
cdr3_aa: CASSRRAGGETQYF
cdr3_nt: TGTGCCAGCTCACGAAGGGCAGGAGGAGAGACCCAGTACTTC

j_call: TRBJ2-7
clone_size: .
v_call: TRBV5-4
d_call: TRBD1
cdr3_aa: CASSSWTGGNEQYF
cdr3_nt: TGTGCCAGCAGTTCTTGGACAGGGGGCAACGAGCAGTACTTC

j_call: TRBJ1-1
clone_size: .
v_call: TRBV7-9
d_call: .
cdr3_aa: CASSLVRGLGLSTEAFF
cdr3_nt: TGTGCCAGCAGCTTAGTTAGGGGACTAGGGTTGAGCACTGAAGCTTTCTTT

j_call: TRBJ2-7
clone_size: .
v_call: TRBV5-1
d_call: TRBD1
cdr3_aa: CASSLGWDRGAEQYF
cdr3_nt: TGCGCCAGCAGCTTGGGGTGGGACAGGGGGGCCGAGCAGTACTTC

j_call: TRBJ1-5
clone_size: .
v_call: TRBV19
d_call: .
cdr3_aa: CASSIVSQGYQPQHF
cdr3_nt: TGTGCCAGTAGTATTGTAAGTCAGGGCTATCAGCCCCAGCATTTT

j_call: TRBJ1-6
clone_size: .
v_call: TRBV5-8
d_call: TRBD1
cdr3_aa: CASSLDRGRGNSPLHF
cdr3_nt: TGTGCCAGCAGTCTGGACAGGGGTAGAGGTAATTCACCCCTCCACTTT

j_call: TRBJ2-2
clone_size: .
v_call: TRBV19
d_call: .
cdr3_aa: CASSIGVAAGELFF
cdr3_nt: TGTGCCAGTAGTATAGGGGTCGCGGCCGGGGAGCTGTTTTTT

j_call: TRBJ2-7
clone_size: .
v_call: TRBV6-5
d_call: TRBD1
cdr3_aa: CASSPVGDRAEQYF
cdr3_nt: TGTGCCAGCAGTCCGGTGGGCGACAGGGCCGAGCAGTACTTC

j_call: TRBJ1-5
clone_size: .
v_call: TRBV19
d_call: .
cdr3_aa: CASTLMGQGGQPQHF
cdr3_nt: TGTGCCAGTACCTTAATGGGGCAGGGAGGACAGCCCCAGCATTTT

j_call: TRBJ2-3
clone_size: few
v_call: TRBV5-1
d_call: .
cdr3_aa: CASSSGSTDTQYF
cdr3_nt: TGCGCCAGCAGCTCCGGGAGCACAGATACGCAGTATTTT

j_call: TRBJ2-3
clone_size: .
v_call: TRBV7-8
d_call: .
cdr3_aa: CASSYPRWDSSGSTDTQYF
cdr3_nt: TGTGCCAGCAGCTACCCACGCTGGGACTCTTCAGGGTCCACAGATACGCAGTATTTT

j_call: TRBJ2-7
clone_size: few
v_call: TRBV7-9
d_call: .
cdr3_aa: CASSSRQTYEQYF
cdr3_nt: TGTGCCAGCAGCTCTAGGCAAACCTACGAGCAGTACTTC

j_call: TRBJ1-1
clone_size: .
v_call: TRBV10-3
d_call: .
cdr3_aa: CAISESADLNTEAFF
cdr3_nt: TGTGCCATCAGTGAGTCAGCCGATTTGAACACTGAAGCTTTCTTT

j_call: TRBJ1-1
clone_size: .
v_call: TRBV20-1
d_call: .
cdr3_aa: CSASTSGGMNTEAFF
cdr3_nt: TGCAGTGCTAGTACTAGCGGGGGGATGAACACTGAAGCTTTCTTT

j_call: TRBJ2-1
clone_size: once
v_call: TRBV11-2
d_call: TRBD1
cdr3_aa: CASSLSGAGTDLRFEQFF
cdr3_nt: TGTGCCAGCAGCCTTAGTGGCGCCGGGACAGACCTTCGGTTTGAGCAGTTCTTC

j_call: TRBJ2-7
clone_size: .
v_call: TRBV14
d_call: .
cdr3_aa: CASRRTGTYEQYF
cdr3_nt: TGTGCCAGCAGGCGAACAGGAACCTACGAGCAGTACTTC

j_call: TRBJ1-3
clone_size: .
v_call: TRBV11-2
d_call: .
cdr3_aa: CASSSGPGNTIYF
cdr3_nt: TGTGCCAGCAGCTCAGGCCCCGGAAACACCATATATTTT

j_call: TRBJ2-5
clone_size: .
v_call: TRBV15
d_call: TRBD1
cdr3_aa: CATSRGKTGGETQYF
cdr3_nt: TGTGCCACCAGCAGAGGGAAGACAGGGGGGGAGACCCAGTACTTC

j_call: TRBJ2-7
clone_size: .
v_call: TRBV5-1
d_call: .
cdr3_aa: CASSLFTSTHYEQYF
cdr3_nt: TGCGCCAGCAGCTTGTTTACTAGCACCCATTACGAGCAGTACTTC

j_call: TRBJ2-1
clone_size: .
v_call: TRBV24-1
d_call: TRBD1
cdr3_aa: CATRGQGAESYNEQFF
cdr3_nt: TGTGCCACCAGGGGACAGGGGGCGGAATCCTACAATGAGCAGTTCTTC

j_call: TRBJ1-1
clone_size: .
v_call: TRBV18
d_call: TRBD1
cdr3_aa: CASSRAGGSTEAFF
cdr3_nt: TGTGCCAGCTCCCGGGCAGGGGGAAGCACTGAAGCTTTCTTT

j_call: TRBJ2-2
clone_size: .
v_call: TRBV6-5
d_call: .
cdr3_aa: CASTSRQGGTGELFF
cdr3_nt: TGTGCCAGCACCTCCCGACAGGGAGGCACCGGGGAGCTGTTTTTT

j_call: TRBJ2-5
clone_size: .
v_call: TRBV27
d_call: TRBD2
cdr3_aa: CASSSSSGRGKTQYF
cdr3_nt: TGTGCCAGCAGTTCATCTAGCGGGAGGGGAAAGACCCAGTACTTC

j_call: TRBJ2-3
clone_size: .
v_call: TRBV18
d_call: TRBD2
cdr3_aa: CASSPYPSGTLDTQYF
cdr3_nt: TGTGCCAGCTCACCATATCCTAGCGGGACATTAGATACGCAGTATTTT

j_call: TRBJ2-1
clone_size: once
v_call: TRBV4-3
d_call: .
cdr3_aa: CASSPEERQAFDEQFF
cdr3_nt: TGCGCCAGCAGCCCGGAAGAGCGGCAAGCTTTCGATGAGCAGTTCTTC

j_call: TRBJ2-7
clone_size: .
v_call: TRBV6-6
d_call: .
cdr3_aa: CASVRTGGVYEQYF
cdr3_nt: TGTGCCAGCGTCCGGACAGGAGGGGTCTACGAGCAGTACTTC

j_call: TRBJ2-1
clone_size: once
v_call: TRBV11-2
d_call: TRBD2
cdr3_aa: CASSPWGGAYNEQFF
cdr3_nt: TGTGCCAGCAGCCCTTGGGGGGGAGCGTACAATGAGCAGTTCTTC

j_call: TRBJ1-2
clone_size: .
v_call: TRBV6-5
d_call: TRBD1
cdr3_aa: CASTLTGGGYTF
cdr3_nt: TGTGCCAGCACCCTGACAGGGGGTGGCTACACCTTC

j_call: TRBJ2-5
clone_size: .
v_call: TRBV7-6
d_call: .
cdr3_aa: CASSLVVARQETQYF
cdr3_nt: TGTGCCAGCAGCTTAGTTGTGGCCAGACAAGAGACCCAGTACTTC

j_call: TRBJ2-7
clone_size: .
v_call: TRBV10-3
d_call: TRBD2
cdr3_aa: CAISDLGLGPGEQYF
cdr3_nt: TGTGCCATCAGTGACCTTGGACTAGGTCCGGGAGAGCAGTACTTC

j_call: TRBJ2-7
clone_size: .
v_call: TRBV6-1
d_call: TRBD1
cdr3_aa: CASSEALLLWEQGAYEQYF
cdr3_nt: TGTGCCAGCAGTGAAGCGCTTTTACTTTGGGAACAGGGGGCCTACGAGCAGTACTTC

j_call: TRBJ2-3
clone_size: .
v_call: TRBV7-9
d_call: .
cdr3_aa: CASSTPPGRASTDTQYF
cdr3_nt: TGTGCCAGCAGCACCCCCCCTGGGCGTGCTAGCACAGATACGCAGTATTTT

j_call: TRBJ2-7
clone_size: .
v_call: TRBV6-5
d_call: TRBD2
cdr3_aa: CASQGLAGWNEQYF
cdr3_nt: TGTGCCAGCCAAGGACTAGCGGGGTGGAACGAGCAGTACTTC

j_call: TRBJ2-2
clone_size: .
v_call: TRBV7-3
d_call: TRBD2
cdr3_aa: CASSKPQGLAGARELFF
cdr3_nt: TGTGCCAGCAGCAAACCCCAGGGACTAGCGGGAGCTCGGGAGCTGTTTTTT

j_call: TRBJ1-1
clone_size: .
v_call: TRBV6-1
d_call: .
cdr3_aa: CASSEPGEIGTEAFF
cdr3_nt: TGTGCCAGCAGTGAACCCGGGGAAATAGGAACTGAAGCTTTCTTT

j_call: TRBJ1-2
clone_size: .
v_call: TRBV5-1
d_call: .
cdr3_aa: CASSQARTNYGYTF
cdr3_nt: TGCGCCAGCAGCCAGGCCAGGACTAACTATGGCTACACCTTC

j_call: TRBJ1-5
clone_size: .
v_call: TRBV5-1
d_call: .
cdr3_aa: CASSLGPGLDQPQHF
cdr3_nt: TGCGCCAGCAGCTTGGGTCCGGGTCTCGATCAGCCCCAGCATTTT